The clone carrying this T cell receptor (beta chain) showed up just a few times. Clones were read by immunoSEQ multiplex PCR, and TCRdb kept only the in-frame ones, dropping some. The data show about 80,000 clones, roughly 85% seen once. The CDR3 runs 14 residues. V dropped 0 bases and J dropped 3 bases, with 7 bases sitting between them. Germline values: CDR1 SGHKS, CDR2 YYEKEE (reference sequence). The data belong to a study of blood T cell repertoires in COVID-19. The sequenced material came from peripheral blood. The chain combines TRBV5-5 with TRBJ1-5; possibly TRBD1 for D (5 bases). This clonotype was sampled from a woman over 75 with active or convalescent COVID-19. The CDR3 DNA is TGTGCCAGCAGCTTGGACAGGTTCAATCAGCCCCAGCATTTT. This encodes CASSLDRFNQPQHF.